Described below is a single TCR beta chain sequence and its context. The antigen is not known. Healthy Caucasian individuals from Russia aged roughly 6 to 100 served as donors. This CDR3 comprises 15 residues. Trimming left V 3 bases short and J 4 bases short, with 10 bases between. The data were taken from a study of blood T cells in healthy people across ages. Study-wide context: With template switching, about one barcoded beta molecule was captured per two T cells.

The authors ran a second PCR of roughly 6 to 11 cycles using a sample-barcoded 5' primer and a J-beta primer mix. TCRdb fed the 5' RACE reads into MiXCR, producing one record per CDR3 protein. The table includes hundreds of thousands of distinct CDR3 sequences, 62% detected once. The study, taken as a whole, reports: Among long-lived donors, naive CD4+ cells were more numerous and diversity higher than in aged donors.

Sample: blood. The chain uses TRBV12-3 or TRBV12-4 and TRBJ2-6; D not resolved. The sequence derives from a man between 25 and 39 years old in good health. This chain's CDR3 is CASSFEGAGANVLTF. The CDR3 nucleotides are TGTGCCAGCAGTTTTGAAGGTGCGGGGGCCAACGTCCTGACTTTC.